What follows are 21 T cell receptor beta chains derived from one specimen sequenced in a study of T-cell reconstitution after alpha-beta-depleted transplantation in children. This sample's TCRbeta library carried unique molecular identifier barcodes. TCRdb reanalysed the PCR reads using MiXCR and keeps one entry per CDR3 protein. The sample has 450,000 to 600,000 distinct CDR3 sequences, around a third seen once; the top ten hold 2% to 2.5%. The sample was PBMCs from the stem cell graft donor, taken from the stem cell graft. These receptors all come from a human donor who donated a stem cell graft to a child with aplastic anemia.

This clonotype has just a few counts. The genes are TRBV27 and TRBJ1-2; no definite D call. The CDR3 contains 13 residues. Trimming removed 4 bases from V and 0 bases from J, with 6 bases in between. Germline values: CDR1 MNHEY, CDR2 SMNVEV (reference sequence). CDR3 nucleotides: TGTGCCAGCAGTTCAGAGGCTAACTATGGCTACACCTTC. This sequence encodes CASSSEANYGYTF.

The chain has TRBV3-1 and TRBJ2-3; 7 bases line up with TRBD2. CDR1 is LGHDT, CDR2 YNNKEL, per germline (reference sequence). The CDR3 sequence is 16 residues long. V gave up 4 bases and J gave up 2 bases; unmatched junction bases: 9. CDR3 DNA: TGTGCCAGCAGCCCGACTCCTGCGGGAGTCACAGATACGCAGTATTTT. Its translation is CASSPTPAGVTDTQYF.

This clonotype has at least ten counts. The V gene is TRBV29-1, the J gene TRBJ2-7; TRBD1 matches 8 bases. The CDR3 loop spans 13 amino acids. From germline, CDR1 is SQVTM and CDR2 ANQGSEA. Losses at the gene ends were 6 bases for V and 0 bases for J; bases not matched to a gene: 4. The CDR3 DNA sequence: TGCAGCGTGGACGGGACAGGCTCCTACGAGCAGTACTTC. Its protein is CSVDGTGSYEQYF.

In its sample, this clonotype was seen once. The V and J genes are TRBV28 and TRBJ2-7; the D gene is possibly TRBD2 (6 bases). Between the trimmed V and J ends, which lost 8 bases and 1 base, there was a span of 18 bases. The CDR3 is made up of 15 amino acids. Germline-derived CDR1 and CDR2 are MDHEN and SYDVKM. The CDR3 bases are TGTGCCAGCTCCTTATGGGGGGATGTGTCCTACGAGCAGTACTTC. Its translation is CASSLWGDVSYEQYF.

This clonotype has a handful of counts. This chain uses TRBV29-1 with TRBJ1-1; D is undetermined. The germline V gene encodes CDR1 SQVTM and CDR2 ANQGSEA. The CDR3 is 16 residues long. V shed 3 bases and J shed 0 bases, with 17 bases lying between them. CDR3 in DNA: TGCAGCGTTGATGGTCCGGTTGGGCGGGTGAACACTGAAGCTTTCTTT. Protein sequence: CSVDGPVGRVNTEAFF.

This clonotype was counted a few times. The J gene is TRBJ2-7, the V gene TRBV10-1; D is unresolved. Germline CDR1 and CDR2: WNHNN and SYGVQD (reference sequence). The CDR3 runs 13 residues. V was shortened by 0 bases and J by 3 bases, with 6 bases between the two germline ends. The CDR3 sequence: CASSESGSYEQYV. The CDR3 DNA sequence: TGCGCCAGCAGTGAGTCAGGCAGCTACGAGCAGTACGTC.

A few counts support this clonotype. The chain employs TRBV29-1 and TRBJ2-5, with 12 bases that match TRBD1. This CDR3 is 13 amino acids long. The V gene's germline CDR1 is SQVTM and CDR2 ANQGSEA. The V and J ends lost 6 bases and 4 bases, in that order; junction bases with no gene match: 3. The CDR3 protein is CSVGTGGLETQYF. CDR3 nucleotide sequence: TGCAGCGTCGGGACAGGGGGCTTAGAGACCCAGTACTTC. Looking up the rest from reference TRBV29-1 and TRBJ2-5 gives the full variable domain: SAVISQKPSRDICQRGTSLTIQCQVDSQVTMMFWYRQQPGQSLTLIATANQGSEATYESGFVIDKFPISRPNLTFSTLTVSNMSPEDSSIYLCSVGTGGLETQYFGPGTRLLVL.

The genes are TRBV7-2 and TRBJ2-5; 12 nucleotides agree with TRBD2. CDR1 and CDR2 (germline): SGHTA, FQGNSA. The CDR3 sequence is 15 residues long. With 6 bases clipped from V and 5 bases from J, the junction kept 7 bases outside the gene matches. The CDR3 here is CASSYRTSGTETQYF. CDR3 nucleotides: TGTGCCAGCAGTTACAGGACTAGCGGGACCGAGACCCAGTACTTC.

The V and J genes are TRBV6-5 and TRBJ2-1; D not resolved. This CDR3 comprises 13 residues. CDR1 is MNHEY and CDR2 is SVGAGI in the germline V gene. V shed 2 bases and J shed 8 bases, with 10 bases lying between them. The chain's CDR3 is CASSYGSLDEQFF. In DNA, the CDR3 is TGTGCCAGCAGTTACGGATCGCTGGATGAGCAGTTCTTC.

The rearrangement joins TRBV4-3 to TRBJ2-1; 14 bases are a match to TRBD2. The CDR3 contains 15 residues. CDR1 and CDR2 (germline): LGHNA, YSLEER. The V and J ends lost 4 bases and 9 bases, in that order; junction bases with no gene match: 5. CDR3 region: CASSRGLAGVGEQFF. The CDR3 coding sequence is TGCGCCAGCAGCCGGGGACTAGCGGGAGTCGGTGAGCAGTTCTTC.

The V call is TRBV3-1, the J call TRBJ1-1, with D possibly TRBD1 on 5 matching bases. Trimming took off 0 bases at V and 1 base at J, with 9 bases between the two ends. The CDR3 extends over 15 amino acids. Germline V gives CDR1 LGHDT, CDR2 YNNKEL (reference sequence). CDR3 sequence: CASSQEWGPNTEAFF. CDR3 bases: TGTGCCAGCAGCCAAGAGTGGGGCCCGAACACTGAAGCTTTCTTT.

This clonotype came up a few times. The V call is TRBV9, the J call TRBJ1-2; D may be TRBD1 (5 bases). CDR1 and CDR2 (germline): SGDLS, YYNGEE. V was pared by 3 bases and J by 3 bases, with 24 bases between. The CDR3 runs to 18 residues. This CDR3 is CASSDRPSGTPGDYGYTF. For the CDR3, the DNA is TGTGCCAGCAGCGACCGCCCTTCCGGGACTCCGGGGGACTATGGCTACACCTTC.

This chain uses TRBV20-1 with TRBJ2-7; the D is unclear. Germline V gene lookup returns CDR1 DFQATT and CDR2 SNEGSKA (reference sequence). V dropped 2 bases and J dropped 5 bases, with 4 bases sitting between them. There are 10 residues in the CDR3. The CDR3 region is CSARNNEQYF. In DNA, the CDR3 is TGCAGTGCTAGAAATAACGAGCAGTACTTC.

This rearrangement joins TRBV27 to TRBJ2-5; D may be TRBD1 (6 bases). The ends were cut back, 5 bases at V and 4 bases at J, with 17 bases in the middle. The CDR3 is 15 residues long. Germline V CDR1 and CDR2: MNHEY, SMNVEV (reference sequence). The CDR3 region is CASSPLHRVGETQYF. CDR3 nucleotides: TGTGCCAGCAGTCCCCTTCACAGGGTTGGAGAGACCCAGTACTTC.

This clonotype was counted a few times. The V and J genes are TRBV18 and TRBJ2-3, with D maybe TRBD1 (6 bases). The germline gives CDR1 KGHSH, CDR2 LQKENI. CDR3 length: 15 residues. V was cut by 4 bases and J by 2 bases, with 13 bases left in between. This CDR3 reads CASSQLDSYTDTQYF. CDR3 nucleotides: TGTGCCAGCTCACAATTGGACAGCTACACAGATACGCAGTATTTT.

The gene calls are TRBV5-1 and TRBJ1-1; 9 positions agree with TRBD1. CDR3 length equals 14 residues. CDR1 is SGHRS and CDR2 is YFSETQ in the germline V gene. Trimming cost V 3 bases and J 7 bases; bases outside gene matches: 7. The CDR3 region is CASSWDREGREAFF. CDR3 nucleotide sequence: TGCGCCAGCAGCTGGGACAGGGAGGGGCGTGAAGCTTTCTTT.

V gene TRBV30 combines with J gene TRBJ1-5; tentative D call: TRBD1 (6 bases). This CDR3 region has 15 residues. V dropped 0 bases and J dropped 4 bases, with 13 bases sitting between them. In germline, CDR1 is GTSNPN, CDR2 SVGIG (reference sequence). CDR3: CAWSVGGVGNQPQHF. In DNA, the CDR3 is TGTGCCTGGAGTGTAGGGGGTGTTGGGAATCAGCCCCAGCATTTT.

This clonotype was seen more than once but under ten times. This rearrangement joins TRBV6-2 or TRBV6-3 to TRBJ1-2, with D uncertain. The CDR3 extends over 13 amino acids. Germline CDR1 reads MNHEY; CDR2 reads SVGEGT. Trimming pared 4 bases from V and 4 bases from J, leaving 10 bases between. CDR3: CASSWESLYGYTF. The CDR3 bases are TGTGCCAGCAGTTGGGAATCCCTCTATGGCTACACCTTC.

CDR3 protein: CSADGAGDLDTQYF. The CDR3 nucleotides read TGCAGTGCAGACGGAGCGGGAGATTTAGATACGCAGTATTTT. The chain carries TRBV20-1 and TRBJ2-3; 8 nucleotides agree with TRBD2. The CDR3 covers 14 residues. With 6 bases clipped from V and 5 bases from J, the junction kept 10 bases outside the gene matches. Germline V gene sequence: CDR1 DFQATT, CDR2 SNEGSKA (reference sequence).

The V gene is TRBV11-1, the J gene TRBJ2-1, with 9 bases fitting TRBD2. CDR1 and CDR2 from the germline V gene are SGHAT and FQDESV (reference sequence). The CDR3 runs to 15 residues. After removal of 2 bases from V and 5 bases from J, the junction contained 4 bases not matched to a gene. DNA for the CDR3: TGTGCCAGCAGCTTACGACTAGCGGAGGACAATGAGCAGTTCTTC. Translating gives CASSLRLAEDNEQFF.

This sequence joins TRBV13 and TRBJ2-7; 12 bases align to TRBD2. CDR3 length equals 14 residues. The germline CDR1 and CDR2 sequences are PRHDT and FYEKMQ (reference sequence). V dropped 5 bases and J dropped 6; count of bases not matched to a gene: 5. Here the CDR3 DNA reads TGTGCCAGCAGCCAGACTAGCGGGAGTACCGAGCAGTACGTC. Protein product: CASSQTSGSTEQYV.